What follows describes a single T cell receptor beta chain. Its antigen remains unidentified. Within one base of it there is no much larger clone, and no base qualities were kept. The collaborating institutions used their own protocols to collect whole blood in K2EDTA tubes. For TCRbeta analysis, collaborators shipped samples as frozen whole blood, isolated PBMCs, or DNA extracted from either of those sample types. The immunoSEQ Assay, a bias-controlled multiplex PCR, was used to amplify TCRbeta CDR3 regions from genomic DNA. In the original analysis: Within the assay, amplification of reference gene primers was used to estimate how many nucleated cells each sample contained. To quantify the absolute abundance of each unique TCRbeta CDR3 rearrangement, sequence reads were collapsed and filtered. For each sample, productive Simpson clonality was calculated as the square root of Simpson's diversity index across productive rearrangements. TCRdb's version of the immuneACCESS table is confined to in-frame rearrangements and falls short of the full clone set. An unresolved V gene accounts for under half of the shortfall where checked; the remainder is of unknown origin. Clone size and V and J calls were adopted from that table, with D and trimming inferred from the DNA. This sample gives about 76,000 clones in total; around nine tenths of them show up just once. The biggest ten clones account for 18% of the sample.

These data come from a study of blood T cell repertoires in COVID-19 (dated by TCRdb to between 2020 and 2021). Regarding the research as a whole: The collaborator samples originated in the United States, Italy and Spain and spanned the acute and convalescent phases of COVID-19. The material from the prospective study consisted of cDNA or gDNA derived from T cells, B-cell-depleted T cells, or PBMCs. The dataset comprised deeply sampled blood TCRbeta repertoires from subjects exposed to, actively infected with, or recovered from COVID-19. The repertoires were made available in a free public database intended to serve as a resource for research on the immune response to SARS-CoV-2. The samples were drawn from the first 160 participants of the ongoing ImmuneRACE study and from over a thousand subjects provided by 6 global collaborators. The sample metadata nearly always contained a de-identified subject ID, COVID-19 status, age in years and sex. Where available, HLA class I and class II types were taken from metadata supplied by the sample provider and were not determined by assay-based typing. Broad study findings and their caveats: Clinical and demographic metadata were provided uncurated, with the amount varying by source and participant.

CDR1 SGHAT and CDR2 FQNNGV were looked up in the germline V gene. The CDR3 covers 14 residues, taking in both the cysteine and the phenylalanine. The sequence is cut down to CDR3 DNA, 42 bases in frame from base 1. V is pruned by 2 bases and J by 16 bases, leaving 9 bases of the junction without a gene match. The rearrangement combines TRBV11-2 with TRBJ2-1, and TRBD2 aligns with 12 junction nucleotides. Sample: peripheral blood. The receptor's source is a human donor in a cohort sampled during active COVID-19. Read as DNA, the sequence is TGTGCCAGCAGCTTATCCCCCCAACTAGCGGGAGGTTTCTTC. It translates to CASSLSPQLAGGFF.